Listed below are T cell receptor beta chains from one sample, sequenced in a study of circulating CD8 cells and anti-PD-1 response in melanoma. TCRdb recomputed calls from the reads with MiXCR, one row per CDR3 protein. The sample holds about 1,000 distinct CDR3 sequences, about 6% seen once. The starting material was CD8+ T cells from PBMCs, obtained at baseline or after one month of anti-PD-1 therapy (not recorded which). The receptors shown here come from a human donor with melanoma. Both conserved end residues are part of each CDR3. A D gene is named only where the DNA matches it firmly. Clone size is given for some rows only: seen once, a few or many times, or a class if the clone is expanded.

v_gene	d_gene	abundance	CDR3aa
TRBV27	TRBD1	large	CASSLGQGPRYEQYF
TRBV5-1	.	large	CASPDTNTGELFF
TRBV5-1	TRBD2	large	CASSPLAGGSYEQYF
TRBV2	.	large	CASSLIYNEQFF
TRBV27	.	large	CASSLILSQGIDGYTF
TRBV5-1	.	medium-sized	CASSLTRAYEQYF
TRBV29-1	.	large	CSVVWAVNTGELFF
TRBV5-4	.	large	CASSFPSSYNEQFF
TRBV24-1	TRBD1	large	CATSGRDRVHANTGELFF
TRBV20-1	.	medium-sized	CSAAWDLARFFNEQFF
TRBV13	TRBD1	.	CASSLAGTGKNIQYF
TRBV24-1	TRBD1	medium-sized	CATSDPGQSRDTQYF
TRBV19	TRBD1	few	CASSILGQGKFF
TRBV19	.	few	CASSIGLLTGETSSGANVLTF
TRBV6-6	.	medium-sized	CASSPPAVSSYNEQFF
TRBV29-1	.	large	CSVEDRSDYNEKLFF
TRBV4-1	TRBD1	large	CASSPRDRGPGTEAFF
TRBV28	TRBD2	.	CASSFYLTSGKTYEQYF
TRBV27	TRBD1	large	CASSPTGAEAFF
TRBV19	TRBD2	medium-sized	CASSITSVSAGELFF
TRBV11-2	TRBD1	large	CASSSEGAGKHF
TRBV28	.	large	CASSLEAGGNQPQHF
TRBV19	TRBD1	few	CASSTPTGGEGDSYNSPLHF
TRBV12-5	TRBD2	large	CASGLVTGTSGPNEQFF
TRBV29-1	.	large	CSVEGGPLKTEAFF
TRBV6-1	.	medium-sized	CALERLAVVAGELFF
TRBV19	.	medium-sized	CASSLEGNTEAFF
TRBV7-2	TRBD2	large	CASSLEVAGTYNEQFF
TRBV28	.	large	CASSFREQFF
TRBV20-1	.	medium-sized	CSATSDPRGNIQYF
TRBV7-2	.	large	CASSYGTGSSYEQYF
TRBV24-1	.	large	CATSDEGWGGNTQYF
TRBV10-3	.	large	CAISDGVAGELFF
TRBV6-6	.	medium-sized	CASSYRMDTEAFF
TRBV19	.	large	CASSISQGGTEAFF
TRBV27	.	medium-sized	CASSSLLMTGSSYEQYF
TRBV20-1	.	medium-sized	CSARDPARLGANVLTF
TRBV30	TRBD1	medium-sized	CAWSPTTGEQFF
TRBV25-1	TRBD1	large	CASSEYGTAYGEQFF
TRBV20-1	TRBD2	medium-sized	CSAEPGLALNYEQYF
TRBV20-1	TRBD2	medium-sized	CSAISGGSYNEQFF
TRBV13	TRBD1	large	CASSPDRAVYNEQFF
TRBV20-1	.	medium-sized	CSALGPPTDSPLHF
TRBV6-1	.	few	CASSEGGQIYEQYF
TRBV18	.	large	CASSSPPGDADTQYF
TRBV4-1	TRBD2	large	CASSPIPGGGYEQYF
TRBV9	.	medium-sized	CASSVEKGSGELFF
TRBV9	.	large	CASSVAGELYEQYF
TRBV27	.	large	CASSNQGQRVTYEQYF
TRBV15	TRBD1	medium-sized	CATRGTGGYNEQFF
TRBV27	.	large	CASSLSTGGGDYEQYF
TRBV4-1	.	few	CASSQILTTEQYF
TRBV14	TRBD2	medium-sized	CASSHPLTSGEQFF
TRBV14	.	.	CASSQELRGNTEAFF
TRBV2	.	large	CASEPGLYGYTF
TRBV27	TRBD2	large	CATLGLAVPDTQYF
TRBV7-9	.	large	CASSFKSHEQYF